This T cell receptor beta chain was identified in a study of blood T cell repertoires in COVID-19 (dated by TCRdb to the early 2020s). Study-wide context: The collaborator samples originated in the United States, Italy and Spain and spanned the acute and convalescent phases of COVID-19. The material from the prospective study consisted of cDNA or gDNA derived from T cells, B-cell-depleted T cells, or PBMCs. Samples were obtained from the ongoing ImmuneRACE study (first 160 participants) and from about 1,300 subjects provided by 6 global collaborators. Where available, HLA class I and class II types were taken from metadata supplied by the sample provider and were not determined by assay-based typing. Nearly every sample came with metadata listing a de-identified subject ID, COVID-19 status, age in years and sex. The repertoires were released in a freely available public database meant as a resource for research on the immune response to SARS-CoV-2. Deeply sampled blood TCRbeta repertoires from subjects exposed to, actively infected with, or recovered from COVID-19 were included in the dataset. Summary of the overall study and its limitations: How much clinical and demographic metadata was included differed by source and by participant, and the metadata was provided uncurated.

Note on this clone: The clone's antigen remains unknown. No base quality information exists; no much larger clone differs at one position.

The germline V gene sets CDR1 to KGHSH and CDR2 to LQKENI. V and J are truncated by 2 bases and 0 bases respectively, leaving an intervening sequence of 17 bases. Its CDR3 holds 17 amino acids, cysteine through phenylalanine. Just the 51-base CDR3 DNA is kept, in frame starting at base 1. At one collaborating source in Seattle, patients were enrolled during active infection and were followed longitudinally through the course of disease. Whole blood was collected in K2EDTA tubes by collaborating institutions according to the institutions' own protocols. For TCRbeta analysis, collaborator samples were shipped as frozen whole blood, as isolated PBMCs, or as DNA extracted from either sample type. The immunoSEQ Assay, a bias-controlled multiplex PCR, was used to amplify TCRbeta CDR3 regions from genomic DNA. As for the authors' bioinformatics: The number of nucleated cells in each sample was estimated by amplification of reference gene primers within the assay. Sequence reads were collapsed and filtered to measure the absolute abundance of every unique TCRbeta CDR3 rearrangement. For each sample, productive Simpson clonality was calculated as the square root of Simpson's diversity index over productive rearrangements. In TCRdb, the immuneACCESS table is reduced to in-frame sequences with V and J assigned. These tables do not hold every clone; where another copy was compared, an unresolved V gene accounts for under half, and the others remain unexplained. The DNA was the basis for D and trimming; V, J and clone size are from that table. The sample records about 95,000 clones, 81% of which are singletons. The ten most abundant clones make up under 5.5% of the sample.

The sequence is built from TRBV18 and TRBJ2-7, with TRBD1 as a weak D call on 6 bases. This TCR was recovered from an elderly man with COVID-19, enrolled during active disease. Sequencing was performed on peripheral blood. The CDR3 protein sequence reads: CASSPFLDRGTSYEQYF. DNA sequence: TGTGCCAGCTCACCATTTCTGGACAGAGGGACCTCCTACGAGCAGTACTTC.